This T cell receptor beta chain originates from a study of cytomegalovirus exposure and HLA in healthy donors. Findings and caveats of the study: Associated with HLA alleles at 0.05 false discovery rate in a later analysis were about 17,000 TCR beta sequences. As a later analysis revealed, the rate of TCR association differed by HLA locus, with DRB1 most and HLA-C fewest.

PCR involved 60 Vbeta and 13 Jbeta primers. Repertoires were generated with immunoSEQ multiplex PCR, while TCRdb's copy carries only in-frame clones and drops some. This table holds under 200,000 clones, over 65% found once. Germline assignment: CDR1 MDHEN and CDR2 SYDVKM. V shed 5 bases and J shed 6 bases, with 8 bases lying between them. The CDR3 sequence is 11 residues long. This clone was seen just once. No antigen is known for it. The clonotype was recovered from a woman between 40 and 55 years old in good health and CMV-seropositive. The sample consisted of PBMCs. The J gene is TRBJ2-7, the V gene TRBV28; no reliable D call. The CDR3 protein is CASSITGEQYF. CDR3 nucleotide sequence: TGTGCCAGCAGTATAACGGGCGAGCAGTACTTC.